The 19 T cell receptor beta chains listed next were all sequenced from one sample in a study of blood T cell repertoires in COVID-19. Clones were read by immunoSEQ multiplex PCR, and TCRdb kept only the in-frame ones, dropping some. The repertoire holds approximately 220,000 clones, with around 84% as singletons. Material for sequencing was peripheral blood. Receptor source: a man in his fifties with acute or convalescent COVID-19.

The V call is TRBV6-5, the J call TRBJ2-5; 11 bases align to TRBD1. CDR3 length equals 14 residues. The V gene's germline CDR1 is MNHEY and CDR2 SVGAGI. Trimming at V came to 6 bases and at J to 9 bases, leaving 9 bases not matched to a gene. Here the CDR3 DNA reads TGTGCCAGCAGCCTTGGACAGGGGGCGCGGTCCCAGTACTTC. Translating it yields CASSLGQGARSQYF.

CDR3 sequence (DNA): TGTGCCAGCACCGCCTCGGGACAGGGAAGGTCACCCCTCCACTTT. Translated, it gives CASTASGQGRSPLHF. The chain has TRBV6-5 and TRBJ1-6, with 9 bases lining up with TRBD1. The trim removed 7 bases at V and 10 bases at J, leaving 11 bases unmatched. Germline CDR1 reads MNHEY; CDR2 reads SVGAGI. The CDR3 has 15 residues.

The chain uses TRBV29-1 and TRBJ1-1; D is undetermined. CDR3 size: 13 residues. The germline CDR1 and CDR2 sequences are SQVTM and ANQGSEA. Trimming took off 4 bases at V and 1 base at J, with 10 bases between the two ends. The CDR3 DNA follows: TGCAGCGTTGTACGGAGTCCGAACACTGAAGCTTTCTTT. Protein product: CSVVRSPNTEAFF.

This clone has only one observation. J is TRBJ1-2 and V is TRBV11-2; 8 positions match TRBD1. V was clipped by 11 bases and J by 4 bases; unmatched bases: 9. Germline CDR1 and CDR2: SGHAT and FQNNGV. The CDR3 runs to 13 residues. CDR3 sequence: CAVSTGTGYGYTF. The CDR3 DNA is TGTGCCGTTTCTACCGGGACAGGCTATGGCTACACCTTC.

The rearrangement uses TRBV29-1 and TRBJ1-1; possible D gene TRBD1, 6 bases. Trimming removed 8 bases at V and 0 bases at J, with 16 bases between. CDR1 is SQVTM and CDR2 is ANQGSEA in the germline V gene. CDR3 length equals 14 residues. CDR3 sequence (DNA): TGCAGCACTGACAGGCTACTAATGAACACTGAAGCTTTCTTT. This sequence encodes CSTDRLLMNTEAFF.

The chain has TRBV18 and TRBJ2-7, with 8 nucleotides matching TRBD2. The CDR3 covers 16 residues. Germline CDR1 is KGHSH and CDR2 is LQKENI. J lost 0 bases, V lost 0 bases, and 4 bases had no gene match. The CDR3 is CASSPPGGGSSYEQYF. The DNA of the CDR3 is TGTGCCAGCTCACCACCGGGCGGGGGGTCCTCCTACGAGCAGTACTTC.

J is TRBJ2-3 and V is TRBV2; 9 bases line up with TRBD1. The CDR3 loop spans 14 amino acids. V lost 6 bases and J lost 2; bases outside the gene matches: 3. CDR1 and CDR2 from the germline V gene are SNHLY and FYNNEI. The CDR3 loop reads CASRDRGVTDTQYF. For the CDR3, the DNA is TGTGCCAGCAGGGACAGGGGTGTCACAGATACGCAGTATTTT.

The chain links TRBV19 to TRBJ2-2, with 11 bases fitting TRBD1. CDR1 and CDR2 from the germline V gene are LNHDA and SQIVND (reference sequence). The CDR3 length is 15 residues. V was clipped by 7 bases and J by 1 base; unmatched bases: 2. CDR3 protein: CASMGTGGNTGELFF. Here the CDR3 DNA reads TGTGCCAGTATGGGGACAGGGGGGAACACCGGGGAGCTGTTTTTT. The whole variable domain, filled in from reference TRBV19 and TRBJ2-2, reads DGGITQSPKYLFRKEGQNVTLSCEQNLNHDAMYWYRQDPGQGLRLIYYSQIVNDFQKGDIAEGYSVSREKKESFPLTVTSAQKNPTAFYLCASMGTGGNTGELFFGEGSRLTVL.

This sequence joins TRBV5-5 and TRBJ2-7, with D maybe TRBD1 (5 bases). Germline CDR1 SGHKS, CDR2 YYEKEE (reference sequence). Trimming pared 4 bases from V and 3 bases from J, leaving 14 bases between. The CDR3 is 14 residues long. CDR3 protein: CASSLTAPIYEQYF. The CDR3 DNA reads TGTGCCAGCAGCCTGACAGCCCCAATCTACGAGCAGTACTTC.

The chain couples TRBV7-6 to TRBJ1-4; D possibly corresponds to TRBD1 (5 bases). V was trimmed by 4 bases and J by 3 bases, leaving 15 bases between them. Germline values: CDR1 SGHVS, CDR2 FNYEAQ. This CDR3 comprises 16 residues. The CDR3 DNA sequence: TGTGCCAGCAGCTCCCAAACCGGGGGTTCTAATGAAAAACTGTTTTTT. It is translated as CASSSQTGGSNEKLFF.

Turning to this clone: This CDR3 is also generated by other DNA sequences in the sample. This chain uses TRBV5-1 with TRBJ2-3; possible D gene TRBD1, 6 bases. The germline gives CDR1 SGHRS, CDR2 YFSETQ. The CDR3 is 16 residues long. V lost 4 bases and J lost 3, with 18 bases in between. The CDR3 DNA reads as TGCGCCAGCAGCCTGGGACAAGTAGGTTCGACAGATACGCAGTATTTT. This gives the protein CASSLGQVGSTDTQYF.

The CDR3 spells CASSLVQGQWNTEAFF. CDR3 DNA: TGCGCCAGCAGCTTGGTCCAGGGGCAGTGGAACACTGAAGCTTTCTTT. The genes are TRBV5-1 and TRBJ1-1, with a possible D match to TRBD1 (6 bases). Looked up from germline, CDR1 is SGHRS and CDR2 is YFSETQ. The CDR3 has 16 amino acids. Trimming removed 0 bases at V and 1 base at J, with 13 bases between.

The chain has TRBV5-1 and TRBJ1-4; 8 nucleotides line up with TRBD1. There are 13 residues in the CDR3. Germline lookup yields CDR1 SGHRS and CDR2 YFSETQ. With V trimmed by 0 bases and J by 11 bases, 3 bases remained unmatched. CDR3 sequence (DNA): TGCGCCAGCAGCTTGGAGGGACAGGATAAACTGTTTTTT. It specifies CASSLEGQDKLFF.

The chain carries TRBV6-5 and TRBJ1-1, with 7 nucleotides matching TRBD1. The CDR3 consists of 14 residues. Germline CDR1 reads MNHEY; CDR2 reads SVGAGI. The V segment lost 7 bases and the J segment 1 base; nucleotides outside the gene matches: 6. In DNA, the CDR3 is TGTGCCAGCATCCGAGGGGGCGGGAACACTGAAGCTTTCTTT. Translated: CASIRGGGNTEAFF.

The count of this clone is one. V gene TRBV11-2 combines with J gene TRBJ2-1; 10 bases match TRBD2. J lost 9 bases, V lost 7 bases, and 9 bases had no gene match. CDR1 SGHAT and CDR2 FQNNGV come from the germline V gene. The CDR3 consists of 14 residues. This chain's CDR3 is CASTGTSAFIEQFF. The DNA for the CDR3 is TGTGCCAGCACCGGGACTAGCGCCTTTATTGAGCAGTTCTTC.

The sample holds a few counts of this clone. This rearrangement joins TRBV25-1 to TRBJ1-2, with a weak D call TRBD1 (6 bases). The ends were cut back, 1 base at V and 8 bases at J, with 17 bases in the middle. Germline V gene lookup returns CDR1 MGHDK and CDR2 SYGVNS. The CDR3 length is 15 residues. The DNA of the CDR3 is TGTGCCAGCAGTGAATTACCCTACCCCGACAGGGGCTACACCTTC. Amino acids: CASSELPYPDRGYTF.

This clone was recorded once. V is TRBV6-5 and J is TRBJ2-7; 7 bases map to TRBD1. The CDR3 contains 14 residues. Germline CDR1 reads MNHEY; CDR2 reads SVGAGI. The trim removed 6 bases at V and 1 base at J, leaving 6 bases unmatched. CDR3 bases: TGTGCCAGCAGGACAGGGCCCCCTTCCTACGAGCAGTACTTC. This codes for CASRTGPPSYEQYF.

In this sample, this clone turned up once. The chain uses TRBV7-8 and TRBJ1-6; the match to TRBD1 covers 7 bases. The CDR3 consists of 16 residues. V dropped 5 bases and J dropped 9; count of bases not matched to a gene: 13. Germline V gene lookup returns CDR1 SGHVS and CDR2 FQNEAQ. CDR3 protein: CASSPGSRGRGSPLHF. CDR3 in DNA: TGTGCCAGCAGCCCCGGCTCCAGGGGGAGAGGTTCACCCCTCCACTTT. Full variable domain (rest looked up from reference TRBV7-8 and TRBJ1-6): GAGVSQSPRYKVAKRGQDVALRCDPISGHVSLFWYQQALGQGPEFLTYFQNEAQLDKSGLPSDRFFAERPEGSVSTLKIQRTQQEDSAVYLCASSPGSRGRGSPLHFGNGTRLTVT.

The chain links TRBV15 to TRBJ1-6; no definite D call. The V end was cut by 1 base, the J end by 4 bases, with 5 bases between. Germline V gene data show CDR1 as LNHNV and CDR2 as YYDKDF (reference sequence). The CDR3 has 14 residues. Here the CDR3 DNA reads TGTGCCACCAGCAGAGGGGCTTATAATTCACCCCTCCACTTT. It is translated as CATSRGAYNSPLHF.